This is a list of T cell receptor beta chains from one sample in a study of blood T cell repertoires in COVID-19. Here immunoSEQ multiplex PCR was the method, and the copy in TCRdb shows in-frame clones only, minus some. This sample yields about 200,000 clones, of which 82% are seen a single time; roughly 5% belongs to the top ten. Input material: PBMCs or T cells enriched from blood (not recorded which). Every receptor here comes from a woman aged 55-70 years with acute COVID-19. Each CDR3 is given with its conserved first and last residue. The order of the fields is clone size, D gene, J gene, V gene, CDR3 length, CDR3 protein, CDR3 DNA. The D gene is left open where the match is weak. Clone size, where shown, is once, few, many, or a class for clones that have expanded.

once | TRBD2 | TRBJ2-5 | TRBV5-8 | 14 | CASSSGLAQETQYF | TGTGCCAGCAGCTCTGGACTAGCACAAGAGACCCAGTACTTC
. | . | TRBJ1-1 | TRBV28 | 15 | CASSLGGLVDTEAFF | TGTGCCAGCAGTTTAGGGGGGTTGGTAGACACTGAAGCTTTCTTT
. | . | TRBJ1-2 | TRBV19 | 13 | CASSEDGQYGYTF | TGTGCCAGTAGTGAGGACGGACAATATGGCTACACCTTC
. | TRBD2 | TRBJ2-5 | TRBV4-3 | 18 | CASSQDLVGLAGGETQYF | TGCGCCAGCAGCCAAGATCTAGTAGGGCTAGCGGGGGGAGAGACCCAGTACTTC
once | TRBD1 | TRBJ1-6 | TRBV5-4 | 16 | CASSPTGTGRDSPLHF | TGTGCCAGCAGCCCCACCGGGACAGGGAGGGATTCACCCCTCCACTTT
. | TRBD2 | TRBJ2-5 | TRBV3-1/TRBV3-2 | 14 | CASSQSPGRETQYF | TGTGCCAGCAGTCAATCCCCCGGGAGGGAGACCCAGTACTTC
. | TRBD1 | TRBJ1-1 | TRBV7-2 | 14 | CASSFGTVPTEAFF | TGTGCCAGCAGCTTCGGGACAGTCCCCACTGAAGCTTTCTTT
. | TRBD1 | TRBJ2-7 | TRBV7-6 | 15 | CASSFTGEIVYEQYF | TGTGCCAGCAGCTTTACAGGGGAGATTGTCTACGAGCAGTACTTC
. | . | TRBJ2-3 | TRBV29-1 | 13 | CSVEDRPTDTQYF | TGCAGCGTTGAAGATCGTCCCACAGATACGCAGTATTTT
. | TRBD1 | TRBJ1-4 | TRBV6-6 | 15 | CASSYGQEGSEKLFF | TGTGCCAGCAGTTACGGACAGGAGGGAAGTGAAAAACTGTTTTTT
. | TRBD2 | TRBJ2-3 | TRBV6-5 | 15 | CASSPGLVPTDTQYF | TGTGCCAGCAGTCCGGGACTAGTCCCTACAGATACGCAGTATTTT
. | . | TRBJ2-2 | TRBV5-1 | 16 | CASSLEPTTNTGELFF | TGCGCCAGCAGCTTGGAGCCAACCACGAACACCGGGGAGCTGTTTTTT
. | . | TRBJ1-1 | TRBV4-3 | 13 | CASSQDSTAEAFF | TGCGCCAGCAGCCAAGATTCGACAGCTGAAGCTTTCTTT
. | . | TRBJ2-2 | TRBV9 | 15 | CASSVVAGNTGELFF | TGTGCCAGCAGCGTAGTGGCGGGGAACACCGGGGAGCTGTTTTTT
. | . | TRBJ1-6 | TRBV5-1 | 15 | CASSTGTPDNSPLHF | TGCGCCAGCAGCACCGGGACACCCGATAATTCACCCCTCCACTTT
. | . | TRBJ1-1 | TRBV6-2/TRBV6-3 | 15 | CASSYYPDLNTEAFF | TGTGCCAGCAGTTATTATCCGGACTTGAACACTGAAGCTTTCTTT
. | TRBD1 | TRBJ1-5 | TRBV2 | 13 | CASRGTANQPQHF | TGTGCCAGCAGGGGGACAGCAAATCAGCCCCAGCATTTT
. | . | TRBJ1-1 | TRBV29-1 | 13 | CSVANRASTEAFF | TGCAGCGTTGCTAACAGGGCTAGCACTGAAGCTTTCTTT
few | . | TRBJ2-2 | TRBV30 | 12 | CAWTTGPGELFF | TGTGCCTGGACAACAGGGCCCGGGGAGCTGTTTTTT
. | . | TRBJ1-1 | TRBV7-9 | 14 | CASSLRQENTEAFF | TGTGCCAGCAGCTTAAGGCAGGAGAACACTGAAGCTTTCTTT
. | . | TRBJ2-2 | TRBV5-1 | 13 | CASSLPGTGELFF | TGCGCCAGCAGTCTTCCGGGTACCGGGGAGCTGTTTTTT
. | TRBD1 | TRBJ1-4 | TRBV4-3 | 15 | CASSQVDRDDEKLFF | TGCGCCAGCAGCCAAGTCGACAGGGATGATGAAAAACTGTTTTTT
. | TRBD2 | TRBJ2-7 | TRBV9 | 15 | CASSVGLAGMGEQYF | TGTGCCAGCAGCGTGGGACTAGCTGGGATGGGGGAGCAGTACTTC
. | TRBD2 | TRBJ2-1 | TRBV6-1 | 14 | CASSGTSGSNEQFF | TGTGCCAGCAGTGGGACTAGCGGGAGCAATGAGCAGTTCTTC